The TCR beta chain under discussion was sequenced for a study of blood T cell repertoires in COVID-19. The germline V gene has CDR1 SGHRS and CDR2 YFSETQ. CDR3 size: 14 residues. Between the trimmed V and J ends, which lost 0 bases and 7 bases, there was a span of 10 bases. In the source study's methods: Estimated nucleated cell counts came from reference gene primer amplification. This table comes from immunoSEQ multiplex PCR, and its TCRdb copy is limited to in-frame clones, with some not included. V, J and clone size are those of that table, while D and trimming were read from the DNA. Of about 70,000 clones listed, approximately 85% were seen once; the top ten hold under 6%.

This receptor was obtained from a man older than 75 with acute or convalescent COVID-19. The sample taken for sequencing was peripheral blood. This chain joins TRBV5-1 and TRBJ2-2; a weak D match, TRBD2 (6 bases). The CDR3 nucleotides read TGCGCCAGCAGCTTGGAACTAGCCTACGGGGAGCTGTTTTTT. Its translation: CASSLELAYGELFF. Complete variable domain (other parts from reference TRBV5-1 and TRBJ2-2): KAGVTQTPRYLIKTRGQQVTLSCSPISGHRSVSWYQQTPGQGLQFLFEYFSETQRNKGNFPGRFSGRQFSNSRSEMNVSTLELGDSALYLCASSLELAYGELFFGEGSRLTVL.